The 30 T cell receptor beta chains below all came from one sample that was sequenced in a study of graft-versus-host responses after intestinal transplantation. TCRdb's copy holds only in-frame clones and misses some; the assay was immunoSEQ multiplex PCR. The sample has around 100,000 clones; more than 90% are singletons. Their cognate antigens are unknown. The material was unstimulated CD4+ T cells sorted from spleen or lymph node cells, obtained before transplant. The receptors here all came from a human donor who was the organ donor for an intestinal transplant.

This chain joins TRBV5-1 and TRBJ2-3, with D perhaps given as TRBD1 or TRBD2 (5 bases each). Germline CDR1 reads SGHRS; CDR2 reads YFSETQ. The CDR3 runs 14 residues. V lost 1 base and J 4 bases, leaving 10 bases between the germline ends. The CDR3 region is CASSLRGEADTQYF. The CDR3 region has the DNA TGCGCCAGCAGCTTGAGGGGAGAGGCAGATACGCAGTATTTT.

The chain links TRBV10-3 to TRBJ1-4; D gene ambiguous. V lost 6 bases and J 4 bases, leaving 9 bases between the germline ends. In germline, CDR1 is ENHRY, CDR2 SYGVKD. This CDR3 spans 13 amino acids. The CDR3 DNA sequence: TGTGCCATCAGGGACGGCCTTAATGAAAAACTGTTTTTT. This gives the protein CAIRDGLNEKLFF.

J is TRBJ2-5 and V is TRBV5-1; D might be TRBD1 (7 bases). The length of the CDR3 is 15 residues. In germline, CDR1 is SGHRS, CDR2 YFSETQ. The V gene lost 0 bases and the J gene lost 6 bases, with 15 bases spanning the gap. CDR3 in amino acids: CASSLDETGRQTQYF. Written as DNA, the CDR3 is TGCGCCAGCAGCTTGGACGAGACAGGGAGGCAGACCCAGTACTTC. Full variable domain (outside the CDR3, taken from reference TRBV5-1 and TRBJ2-5): KAGVTQTPRYLIKTRGQQVTLSCSPISGHRSVSWYQQTPGQGLQFLFEYFSETQRNKGNFPGRFSGRQFSNSRSEMNVSTLELGDSALYLCASSLDETGRQTQYFGPGTRLLVL.

The genes are TRBV29-1 and TRBJ2-2; no clear D gene. The CDR3 length is 12 residues. Per germline, CDR1 SQVTM and CDR2 ANQGSEA. Trimming cost V 4 bases and J 1 base, with 4 bases left between them. The CDR3 reads CSVGGNTGELFF. Written as DNA, the CDR3 is TGCAGCGTTGGGGGGAACACCGGGGAGCTGTTTTTT.

The rearrangement joins TRBV4-1 to TRBJ1-1; D ambiguous. This CDR3 comprises 16 residues. V was cut by 1 base and J by 0 bases, with 12 bases left in between. Germline V gene data show CDR1 as MGHRA and CDR2 as YSYEKL. CDR3 amino acids: CASSQAPRRLNTEAFF. CDR3 in DNA: TGCGCCAGCAGCCAAGCGCCCAGGAGATTGAACACTGAAGCTTTCTTT.

V usage is TRBV2 and J usage is TRBJ1-1, with D tentatively TRBD1 (6 bases). V dropped 6 bases and J dropped 1 base, with 15 bases sitting between them. In germline, CDR1 is SNHLY, CDR2 FYNNEI. The CDR3 is made up of 15 amino acids. The CDR3 loop is CASRRDTRGNTEAFF. The CDR3 nucleotides read TGTGCCAGCAGACGGGACACGAGGGGGAACACTGAAGCTTTCTTT.

The V gene is TRBV29-1, the J gene TRBJ2-1; D gene ambiguous. CDR1 SQVTM and CDR2 ANQGSEA come from the germline V gene. The CDR3 is made up of 11 amino acids. V dropped 2 bases and J dropped 5 bases, with 4 bases sitting between them. CDR3 amino acids: CSVERNNEQFF. CDR3 DNA sequence: TGCAGCGTTGAAAGGAACAATGAGCAGTTCTTC.

This chain uses TRBV12-5 with TRBJ2-1, with TRBD1 matching 8 bases. V lost 7 bases, J lost 0 bases, and 2 bases stayed unmatched. The CDR3 runs to 14 residues. Germline V gene sequence: CDR1 LGHNT, CDR2 FRNRAP. The CDR3 DNA is TGTGCTAGTGCCCAGGGGGCCTCCTACAATGAGCAGTTCTTC. Amino acids: CASAQGASYNEQFF.

J is TRBJ2-7 and V is TRBV4-1, with 9 bases aligning to TRBD1. With 4 bases clipped from V and 1 base from J, the junction kept 8 bases outside the gene matches. The germline gives CDR1 MGHRA, CDR2 YSYEKL. The CDR3 is 16 amino acids. The CDR3 spells CASSRVPGQGSYEQYF. The CDR3 DNA reads as TGCGCCAGCAGCCGGGTCCCGGGACAGGGATCCTACGAGCAGTACTTC.

This clone appeared once. The chain employs TRBV7-2 and TRBJ2-3; 10 nucleotides match TRBD1. The CDR3 is 13 amino acids. J lost 4 bases, V lost 5 bases, and 0 bases had no gene match. Germline V gene lookup returns CDR1 SGHTA and CDR2 FQGNSA. The chain's CDR3 is CASSGQGADTQYF. The DNA for the CDR3 is TGTGCCAGCAGCGGACAGGGGGCAGATACGCAGTATTTT.

This sequence joins TRBV19 and TRBJ1-5, with 8 nucleotides matching TRBD1. The CDR3 runs 15 residues. V was pared by 3 bases and J by 3 bases, with 4 bases of the junction left unmatched. CDR1 LNHDA and CDR2 SQIVND come from the germline V gene (reference sequence). The CDR3 here is CASSIGGQDNQPQHF. As DNA, the CDR3 is TGTGCCAGTAGTATCGGGGGACAGGACAATCAGCCCCAGCATTTT.

V and J are TRBV6-1 and TRBJ1-3, with TRBD1 as a possible D gene (6 bases). Germline V gene sequence: CDR1 MNHNS, CDR2 SASEGT. V was cut by 2 bases and J by 3 bases, with 11 bases left in between. The CDR3 is 15 residues long. The CDR3 loop reads CASSESGGDGNTIYF. The CDR3 DNA is TGTGCCAGCAGTGAATCGGGGGGCGATGGAAACACCATATATTTT.

V gene TRBV28 combines with J gene TRBJ1-5; D gene uncertain. Between the trimmed V and J ends, which lost 9 bases and 3 bases, there was a span of 9 bases. CDR1 is MDHEN, CDR2 SYDVKM, per germline. CDR3 size: 12 residues. CDR3: CASSRINQPQHF. As DNA, the CDR3 is TGTGCCAGTTCCCGGATCAATCAGCCCCAGCATTTT. The variable domain in full, completed from reference TRBV28 and TRBJ1-5, reads DVKVTQSSRYLVKRTGEKVFLECVQDMDHENMFWYRQDPGLGLRLIYFSYDVKMKEKGDIPEGYSVSREKKERFSLILESASTNQTSMYLCASSRINQPQHFGDGTRLSIL.

The table lists this clone with a count of one. This chain's CDR3 is CASCTGRSYNEQFF. CDR3 coding DNA: TGTGCCAGTTGTACGGGGAGGTCCTACAATGAGCAGTTCTTC. The chain carries TRBV19 and TRBJ2-1; D might be TRBD2 (6 bases). Trimming stripped 8 bases from V and 1 base from J, with 12 bases between. Germline CDR1 LNHDA, CDR2 SQIVND (reference sequence). The CDR3 contains 14 residues.

The rearrangement links TRBV29-1 to TRBJ2-1, with D unclear. V was clipped by 4 bases and J by 0 bases, with 4 bases between them. There are 12 residues in the CDR3. CDR1 SQVTM and CDR2 ANQGSEA come from the germline V gene. The CDR3: CSVGHSYNEQFF. CDR3 coding DNA: TGCAGCGTTGGACACTCCTACAATGAGCAGTTCTTC.

The chain carries TRBV6-5 and TRBJ2-7, with TRBD2 identical over 7 bases. V gave up 5 bases and J gave up 2 bases; unmatched junction bases: 9. CDR3 length equals 15 residues. CDR1 is MNHEY, CDR2 SVGAGI, per germline. The CDR3 loop is CASSQRAGPPYEQYF. The CDR3, as DNA: TGTGCCAGCAGTCAACGAGCGGGACCTCCCTACGAGCAGTACTTC.

V and J are TRBV7-7 and TRBJ2-5, with 8 positions matching TRBD1. Trimming removed 1 base from V and 7 bases from J; junction bases left unmatched: 11. CDR1 is SSHAT, CDR2 FNYEAQ, per germline (reference sequence). The CDR3 is 16 amino acids. CDR3 protein: CASSLGVPGQAATQYF. The CDR3 DNA is TGTGCCAGCAGCTTAGGTGTACCGGGACAGGCGGCGACCCAGTACTTC.

This CDR3 reads CASSLRAINTGELFF. CDR3 nucleotides: TGTGCCAGCAGCTTACGGGCTATAAACACCGGGGAGCTGTTTTTT. The genes are TRBV7-2 and TRBJ2-2; no clear D gene. Trimming removed 2 bases at V and 2 bases at J, with 9 bases between. Germline CDR1 is SGHTA and CDR2 is FQGNSA. This CDR3 contains 15 residues.

The chain links TRBV19 to TRBJ2-7; 8 bases are a match to TRBD2. This CDR3 is built from 15 residues. The ends lost 7 bases at V and 7 bases at J; junction bases unmatched: 15. Per the germline V gene, CDR1 is LNHDA and CDR2 is SQIVND (reference sequence). CDR3 sequence: CASKMSAGGPGEQYF. DNA of the CDR3: TGTGCCAGTAAAATGTCCGCGGGAGGCCCAGGGGAGCAGTACTTC.

V and J are TRBV28 and TRBJ2-3; D is unclear. V shed 10 bases and J shed 1 base, with 9 bases lying between them. Germline CDR1 is MDHEN and CDR2 is SYDVKM. CDR3 length: 12 residues. The CDR3 DNA reads as TGTGCCACCGCGCAACGCACAGATACGCAGTATTTT. Protein product: CATAQRTDTQYF. Complete variable domain (other parts from reference TRBV28 and TRBJ2-3): DVKVTQSSRYLVKRTGEKVFLECVQDMDHENMFWYRQDPGLGLRLIYFSYDVKMKEKGDIPEGYSVSREKKERFSLILESASTNQTSMYLCATAQRTDTQYFGPGTRLTVL.

The V and J genes are TRBV5-4 and TRBJ2-3, with D possibly matching TRBD1 (6 bases). This CDR3 spans 16 amino acids. In germline, CDR1 is SGHNT, CDR2 YYREEE (reference sequence). Trimming cost V 2 bases and J 1 base, with 14 bases left between them. As DNA, the CDR3 is TGTGCCAGCAGCTTAGATGGGGGCGAGGGCACAGATACGCAGTATTTT. It encodes CASSLDGGEGTDTQYF.

The V and J genes are TRBV4-3 and TRBJ2-6, with D possibly being TRBD1 (5 bases). The CDR3 loop spans 16 amino acids. Germline V gene data show CDR1 as LGHNA and CDR2 as YSLEER. V lost 1 base and J lost 4, with 11 bases in between. The CDR3 DNA sequence: TGCGCCAGCAGCCAAGCTCCAGGGCGGGGGGCCAACGTCCTGACTTTC. Encoded protein: CASSQAPGRGANVLTF.

The chain joins TRBV21-1 to TRBJ2-7; the table's D call, TRBD2, has no DNA check behind it. TRBV21-1 is classified as a pseudogene. The CDR3 runs 17 residues. For the CDR3, the DNA is TGTGCCAGCAGCAAAGATAACATACTAATCTCTCTAGGCGAGCAGTACTTC. It codes for CASSKDNILISLGEQYF.

CDR3 DNA sequence: TGTGCCAGCGGAAGACAGGGTCCTGGGGCCAACGTCCTGACTTTC. Its protein product is CASGRQGPGANVLTF. The J gene is TRBJ2-6, the V gene TRBV28, with 7 bases matching TRBD1. Germline CDR1 and CDR2: MDHEN and SYDVKM. CDR3 length: 15 residues. V gave up 8 bases and J gave up 2 bases; unmatched junction bases: 6. Full variable domain (rest looked up from reference TRBV28 and TRBJ2-6): DVKVTQSSRYLVKRTGEKVFLECVQDMDHENMFWYRQDPGLGLRLIYFSYDVKMKEKGDIPEGYSVSREKKERFSLILESASTNQTSMYLCASGRQGPGANVLTFGAGSRLTVL.

The J gene is TRBJ2-5, the V gene TRBV29-1; D call uncertain. Germline V CDR1 and CDR2: SQVTM, ANQGSEA. Between the trimmed V and J ends, which lost 2 bases and 2 bases, there was a span of 3 bases. The CDR3 has 11 amino acids. The CDR3: CSVERQETQYF. CDR3 sequence (DNA): TGCAGCGTTGAAAGGCAAGAGACCCAGTACTTC.

This clone has a single count. V and J are TRBV2 and TRBJ1-4; D remains unclear. Trimming left V 8 bases short and J 0 bases short, with 13 bases between. Germline V gene data show CDR1 as SNHLY and CDR2 as FYNNEI. The CDR3 has 15 amino acids. In nucleotides, the CDR3 is TGTGCCAGCGGTAAAACAGACGCAACTAATGAAAAACTGTTTTTT. It encodes CASGKTDATNEKLFF.

This sequence joins TRBV5-1 and TRBJ2-3; 7 bases are shared with TRBD2. CDR3 size: 14 residues. V was pared by 4 bases and J by 1 base, with 3 bases of the junction left unmatched. The germline CDR1 and CDR2 sequences are SGHRS and YFSETQ. The CDR3 protein is CASSASGRTDTQYF. CDR3 sequence (DNA): TGCGCCAGCAGCGCTAGCGGACGCACAGATACGCAGTATTTT. The variable domain in full, completed from reference TRBV5-1 and TRBJ2-3, reads KAGVTQTPRYLIKTRGQQVTLSCSPISGHRSVSWYQQTPGQGLQFLFEYFSETQRNKGNFPGRFSGRQFSNSRSEMNVSTLELGDSALYLCASSASGRTDTQYFGPGTRLTVL.

This sequence joins TRBV18 and TRBJ1-1; the match to TRBD1 covers 9 bases. Germline CDR1 KGHSH, CDR2 LQKENI. After removal of 3 bases from V and 4 bases from J, the junction contained 3 bases not matched to a gene. The CDR3 is 14 residues long. CDR3 loop: CASSPDRGGTEAFF. CDR3 DNA sequence: TGTGCCAGCTCACCCGACAGGGGGGGCACTGAAGCTTTCTTT.

This chain joins TRBV18 and TRBJ1-1; 10 nucleotides align to TRBD1. J gave up 4 bases and V 2 bases, and 4 bases lay outside the gene matches. This CDR3 has 15 amino acids. Germline CDR1 reads KGHSH; CDR2 reads LQKENI. The chain's CDR3 is CASSPGQGGGTEAFF. The CDR3 DNA reads as TGTGCCAGCTCACCAGGACAGGGGGGAGGCACTGAAGCTTTCTTT.

The chain has TRBV30 and TRBJ1-1, with D perhaps TRBD1 (6 bases). The V end was cut by 3 bases, the J end by 3 bases, with 8 bases between. The CDR3 totals 12 residues. Per germline, CDR1 GTSNPN and CDR2 SVGIG (reference sequence). CDR3 amino acids: CAWRGADTEAFF. CDR3 nucleotides: TGTGCCTGGAGGGGGGCGGACACTGAAGCTTTCTTT. The whole variable domain, filled in from reference TRBV30 and TRBJ1-1, reads SQTIHQWPATLVQPVGSPLSLECTVEGTSNPNLYWYRQAAGRGLQLLFYSVGIGQISSEVPQNLSASRPQDRQFILSSKKLLLSDSGFYLCAWRGADTEAFFGQGTRLTVV.